Below are 24 T cell receptor beta chains sequenced from a single sample in a study of shared clonotypes between healthy human individuals. Sequencing was performed with immunoSEQ multiplex PCR; in TCRdb, only in-frame clones are kept and a portion is missing. The sample consists of roughly 680,000 clones, approximately 72% of them appearing once. The sequencing sample was made of memory CD4+ T cells sorted from blood. The sample's subset: CD45RA-negative fraction. These TCRs come from a woman aged 25 to 39 in good health.

This chain joins TRBV5-1 and TRBJ2-1; 8 nucleotides align to TRBD2. After removal of 3 bases from V and 4 bases from J, the junction contained 6 bases not matched to a gene. The V gene's germline CDR1 is SGHRS and CDR2 YFSETQ. The CDR3 has 15 residues. The CDR3: CASSWLAGGYNEQFF. In nucleotides, the CDR3 is TGCGCCAGCAGCTGGCTGGCGGGAGGTTACAATGAGCAGTTCTTC.

The V and J genes are TRBV7-9 and TRBJ1-1, with 12 bases aligning to TRBD1. J gave up 3 bases and V 5 bases, and 10 bases lay outside the gene matches. The CDR3 covers 17 residues. CDR1 and CDR2 from the germline V gene are SEHNR and FQNEAQ (reference sequence). This chain's CDR3 is CASSPGQGARLDTEAFF. The CDR3 coding sequence is TGTGCCAGCAGCCCGGGACAGGGGGCAAGGTTGGACACTGAAGCTTTCTTT. Combining the CDR3 with reference TRBV7-9 and TRBJ1-1 gives the whole variable domain DTGVSQNPRHKITKRGQNVTFRCDPISEHNRLYWYRQTLGQGPEFLTYFQNEAQLEKSRLLSDRFSAERPKGSFSTLEIQRTEQGDSAMYLCASSPGQGARLDTEAFFGQGTRLTVV.

The chain carries TRBV11-2 and TRBJ2-7; 7 bases agree with TRBD2. J gave up 1 base and V 2 bases, and 2 bases lay outside the gene matches. Germline V gives CDR1 SGHAT, CDR2 FQNNGV. CDR3 size: 14 residues. This CDR3 reads CASSLRAGSYEQYF. The CDR3 DNA sequence: TGTGCCAGCAGCTTACGAGCGGGGTCCTACGAGCAGTACTTC. The variable domain in full, completed from reference TRBV11-2 and TRBJ2-7, reads EAGVAQSPRYKIIEKRQSVAFWCNPISGHATLYWYQQILGQGPKLLIQFQNNGVVDDSQLPKDRFSAERLKGVDSTLKIQPAKLEDSAVYLCASSLRAGSYEQYFGPGTRLTVT.

The V and J genes are TRBV23-1 and TRBJ2-2; D assignment may be TRBD1 or TRBD2 (5 bases each). TRBV23-1 is placed among ORFs of uncertain function. This CDR3 region has 18 residues. V was pared by 3 bases and J by 1 base, with 18 bases between. The CDR3 nucleotides read TGCGCCAGCAGTCACCGAAAACCGGGACGGAAGAACACCGGGGAGCTGTTTTTT. This codes for CASSHRKPGRKNTGELFF.

This chain uses TRBV7-2 with TRBJ2-1; D remains unclear. V was shortened by 5 bases and J by 4 bases, with 15 bases between the two germline ends. In germline, CDR1 is SGHTA, CDR2 FQGNSA. The CDR3 has 15 amino acids. This CDR3 reads CASSRTLLTYNEQFF. In DNA form, the CDR3 reads TGTGCCAGCAGCCGAACCTTACTAACTTACAATGAGCAGTTCTTC.

The CDR3 coding sequence is TGTGCCAGTAGTATAGATTGGTCTAGCGGGAGGGGAAGGGACAATGAGCAGTTCTTC. Its translation is CASSIDWSSGRGRDNEQFF. The rearrangement uses TRBV19 and TRBJ2-1; 12 bases match TRBD2. The CDR3 runs to 19 residues. Germline CDR1 LNHDA, CDR2 SQIVND (reference sequence). V lost 0 bases and J lost 5; bases outside the gene matches: 11.

This sequence joins TRBV28 and TRBJ2-7; unclear D gene. The V end was cut by 3 bases, the J end by 8 bases, with 8 bases between. Germline values: CDR1 MDHEN, CDR2 SYDVKM. The CDR3 loop spans 11 amino acids. The CDR3 is CASSFARQQYF. CDR3 nucleotides: TGTGCCAGCAGTTTTGCTAGGCAGCAGTACTTC.

The V gene is TRBV27, the J gene TRBJ2-4, with 7 bases identical to TRBD2. The germline V gene has CDR1 MNHEY and CDR2 SMNVEV (reference sequence). J lost 14 bases, V lost 5 bases, and 6 bases had no gene match. The CDR3 runs to 11 residues. CDR3 region: CASSNGRGEYF. CDR3 bases: TGTGCCAGCAGTAACGGACGGGGGGAGTACTTC.

The chain couples TRBV28 to TRBJ1-4; no clear D. Trimming removed 5 bases at V and 6 bases at J, with 16 bases between. This CDR3 region has 15 residues. Germline V gene lookup returns CDR1 MDHEN and CDR2 SYDVKM. The CDR3: CASSPGRAGDEKLFF. As DNA, the CDR3 is TGTGCCAGCAGTCCAGGACGGGCCGGGGATGAAAAACTGTTTTTT.

The chain is built from TRBV7-3 and TRBJ2-1; the D gene is possibly TRBD2 (5 bases). The CDR3 runs to 16 residues. The germline CDR1 and CDR2 sequences are SGHTA and FQGTGA. Trimming cost V 0 bases and J 8 bases, with 17 bases left between them. In DNA, the CDR3 is TGTGCCAGCAGCTTAACGTTCGGCGGGTATAGCCATGAGCAGTTCTTC. Translated: CASSLTFGGYSHEQFF. The full variable domain, with the rest looked up from reference TRBV7-3 and TRBJ2-1, is GAGVSQTPSNKVTEKGKYVELRCDPISGHTALYWYRQSLGQGPEFLIYFQGTGAADDSGLPNDRFFAVRPEGSVSTLKIQRTERGDSAVYLCASSLTFGGYSHEQFFGPGTRLTVL.

The CDR3 loop reads CASSESGHMHTQYF. As DNA, the CDR3 is TGCGCCAGCAGTGAGTCGGGACACATGCATACGCAGTATTTT. The V call is TRBV10-1, the J call TRBJ2-3; D might be TRBD1 (6 bases). With 0 bases removed from V and 7 bases from J, the gap between germline ends came to 11 bases. This CDR3 is built from 14 residues. The germline gives CDR1 WNHNN, CDR2 SYGVQD (reference sequence).

There are a few counts of this clone. The rearrangement uses TRBV7-2 and TRBJ2-2; D is possibly TRBD2 (7 bases). Germline CDR1 and CDR2: SGHTA and FQGNSA. CDR3 length equals 16 residues. Trimming cost V 5 bases and J 1 base, with 14 bases left between them. The CDR3 sequence is CASSPGGRENTGELFF. The DNA for the CDR3 is TGTGCCAGCAGCCCCGGGGGGCGGGAGAACACCGGGGAGCTGTTTTTT.

The count of this clone is one. The rearrangement uses TRBV29-1 and TRBJ2-1, with 10 bases fitting TRBD2. The ends lost 5 bases at V and 6 bases at J; junction bases unmatched: 10. In germline, CDR1 is SQVTM, CDR2 ANQGSEA. CDR3 length equals 15 residues. The CDR3 spells CSVTPTSGALNEQFF. CDR3 DNA: TGCAGCGTTACCCCCACTAGCGGGGCCCTCAATGAGCAGTTCTTC.

The J gene is TRBJ1-1, the V gene TRBV5-6; 7 bases map to TRBD1. The trim removed 0 bases at V and 8 bases at J, leaving 10 bases unmatched. This CDR3 is 15 amino acids long. Germline values: CDR1 SGHDT, CDR2 YYEEEE. CDR3 bases: TGTGCCAGCAGCTTGGCAACAGGGGTCGGAGGCGAAGCTTTCTTT. Its protein is CASSLATGVGGEAFF.

The rearrangement joins TRBV9 to TRBJ1-1; TRBD1 might be the D (6 bases). CDR1 is SGDLS, CDR2 YYNGEE, per germline. The CDR3 sequence is 14 residues long. Trimming cost V 4 bases and J 7 bases, with 17 bases left between them. Written as DNA, the CDR3 is TGTGCCAGCAGCCCCCAGTGGGGGCCAGGTGAAGCTTTCTTT. Translated, it gives CASSPQWGPGEAFF.

This sequence joins TRBV4-1 and TRBJ1-6; D possibly corresponds to TRBD1 (5 bases). CDR1 is MGHRA and CDR2 is YSYEKL in the germline V gene. This CDR3 has 17 amino acids. The germline V and J ends were trimmed by 6 bases and 0 bases, with 15 bases remaining between them. In nucleotides, the CDR3 is TGCGCCAGCAGATCGGGACGGTGGAGCTCCTATAATTCACCCCTCCACTTT. Translated, it gives CASRSGRWSSYNSPLHF.

This chain joins TRBV7-9 and TRBJ1-1; D ambiguous. V gave up 1 base and J gave up 0 bases, with 9 bases separating them. The CDR3 is 15 amino acids. Germline CDR1 SEHNR, CDR2 FQNEAQ (reference sequence). CDR3 sequence reads: CASSLVGSVNTEAFF. The CDR3 coding sequence is TGTGCCAGCAGCTTAGTCGGCTCCGTGAACACTGAAGCTTTCTTT.

This clone was seen once. The chain combines TRBV6-5 with TRBJ2-1, with D maybe TRBD2 (5 bases). Trimming removed 2 bases from V and 4 bases from J, with 12 bases in between. This CDR3 is 15 amino acids long. Germline V gene sequence: CDR1 MNHEY, CDR2 SVGAGI. In nucleotides, the CDR3 is TGTGCCAGCAGTTACAGGGAGTCCTATTACAATGAGCAGTTCTTC. This gives the protein CASSYRESYYNEQFF.

The chain carries TRBV6-5 and TRBJ2-7; 10 bases map to TRBD1. This CDR3 has 14 amino acids. With V trimmed by 5 bases and J by 6 bases, 7 bases remained unmatched. Germline assignment: CDR1 MNHEY and CDR2 SVGAGI. CDR3 amino acids: CASSVRDRGGEQYF. The CDR3 bases are TGTGCCAGCAGTGTCCGGGACAGGGGTGGCGAGCAGTACTTC.

This clone was detected a few times. The CDR3 loop reads CASLPTGGAEAFF. The CDR3 DNA reads TGTGCCAGCTTACCGACAGGCGGGGCTGAAGCTTTCTTT. This chain links TRBV18 with TRBJ1-1; tentative D call: TRBD1 (6 bases). Per germline, CDR1 KGHSH and CDR2 LQKENI. This CDR3 region has 13 residues. Trimming removed 7 bases at V and 6 bases at J, with 15 bases between.

In this sample, this clone turned up a few times. The V gene is TRBV7-2, the J gene TRBJ2-1; possibly TRBD1 for D (5 bases). Trimming cost V 2 bases and J 8 bases, with 16 bases left between them. The germline V gene has CDR1 SGHTA and CDR2 FQGNSA. This CDR3 spans 15 amino acids. CDR3 sequence (DNA): TGTGCCAGCAGCTTAACCTTGGGGCTGGCGGATGAGCAGTTCTTC. Its protein is CASSLTLGLADEQFF.

This clone was seen more than once but under ten times. This sequence joins TRBV19 and TRBJ1-2; D is unresolved. Germline CDR1 LNHDA, CDR2 SQIVND (reference sequence). The V and J ends lost 4 bases and 8 bases respectively, with 11 bases between them. The CDR3 is 12 amino acids. The CDR3 nucleotides read TGTGCCAGTAGTAAGAGGGTGGACGGCTACACCTTC. Translated, it gives CASSKRVDGYTF.

V is TRBV7-9 and J is TRBJ1-1; D call uncertain. CDR3 length equals 13 residues. The V and J ends lost 4 bases and 1 base respectively, with 7 bases between them. The germline V gene encodes CDR1 SEHNR and CDR2 FQNEAQ (reference sequence). In nucleotides, the CDR3 is TGTGCCAGCAGCTCGGACGGGAACACTGAAGCTTTCTTT. This codes for CASSSDGNTEAFF.

The V call is TRBV5-6, the J call TRBJ2-3; 7 nucleotides line up with TRBD1. CDR3 size: 14 residues. After removal of 3 bases from V and 4 bases from J, the junction contained 5 bases not matched to a gene. CDR1 and CDR2 (germline): SGHDT, YYEEEE. CDR3 sequence (DNA): TGTGCCAGCAGCTCTACAGGGGTACCAGATACGCAGTATTTT. Residues: CASSSTGVPDTQYF.